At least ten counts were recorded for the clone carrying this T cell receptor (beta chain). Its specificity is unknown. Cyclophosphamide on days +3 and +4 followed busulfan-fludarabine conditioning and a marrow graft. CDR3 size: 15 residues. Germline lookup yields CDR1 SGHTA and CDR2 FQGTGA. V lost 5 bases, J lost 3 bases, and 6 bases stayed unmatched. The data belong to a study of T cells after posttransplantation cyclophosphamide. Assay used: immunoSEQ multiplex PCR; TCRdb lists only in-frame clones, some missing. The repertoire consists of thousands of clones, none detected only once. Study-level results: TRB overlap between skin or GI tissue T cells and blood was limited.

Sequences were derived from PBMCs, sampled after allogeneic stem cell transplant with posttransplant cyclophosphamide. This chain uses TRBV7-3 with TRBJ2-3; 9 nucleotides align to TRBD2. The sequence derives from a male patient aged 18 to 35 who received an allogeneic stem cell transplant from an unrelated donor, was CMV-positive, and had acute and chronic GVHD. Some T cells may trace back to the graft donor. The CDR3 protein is CASSQRAGGTDTQYF. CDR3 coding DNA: TGTGCCAGCAGCCAAAGGGCGGGGGGGACAGATACGCAGTATTTT.